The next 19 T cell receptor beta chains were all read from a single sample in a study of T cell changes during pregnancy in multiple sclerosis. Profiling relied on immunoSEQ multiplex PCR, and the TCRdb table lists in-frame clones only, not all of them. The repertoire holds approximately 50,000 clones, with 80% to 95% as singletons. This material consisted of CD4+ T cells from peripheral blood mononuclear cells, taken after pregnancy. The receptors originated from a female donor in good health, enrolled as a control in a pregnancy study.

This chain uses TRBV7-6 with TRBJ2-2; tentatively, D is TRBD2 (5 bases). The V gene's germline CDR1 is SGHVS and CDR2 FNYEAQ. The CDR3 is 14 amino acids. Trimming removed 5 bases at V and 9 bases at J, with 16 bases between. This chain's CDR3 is CASSPEGLGRELFF. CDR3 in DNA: TGTGCCAGCAGCCCAGAGGGTTTGGGCAGGGAGCTGTTTTTT.

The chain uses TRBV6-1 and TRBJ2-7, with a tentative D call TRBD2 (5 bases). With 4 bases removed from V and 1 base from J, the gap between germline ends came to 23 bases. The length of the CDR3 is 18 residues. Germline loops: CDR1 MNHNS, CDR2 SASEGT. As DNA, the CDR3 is TGTGCCAGCAGTGTTCGTAGCGCAAACTGGATCGGTTCCTACGAGCAGTACTTC. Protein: CASSVRSANWIGSYEQYF.

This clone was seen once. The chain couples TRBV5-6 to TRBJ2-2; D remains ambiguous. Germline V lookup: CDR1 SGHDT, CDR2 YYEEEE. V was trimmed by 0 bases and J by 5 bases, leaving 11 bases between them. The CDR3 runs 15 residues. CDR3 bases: TGTGCCAGCAGCTTGGACGCAACATGGACCGGGGAGCTGTTTTTT. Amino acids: CASSLDATWTGELFF. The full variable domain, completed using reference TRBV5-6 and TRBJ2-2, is DAGVTQSPTHLIKTRGQQVTLRCSPKSGHDTVSWYQQALGQGPQFIFQYYEEEERQRGNFPDRFSGHQFPNYSSELNVNALLLGDSALYLCASSLDATWTGELFFGEGSRLTVL.

This CDR3 reads CASSYSQITDTQYF. In DNA, the CDR3 is TGTGCCAGCAGTTACAGTCAGATCACAGATACGCAGTATTTT. This chain links TRBV6-5 with TRBJ2-3; no reliable D call. This CDR3 is built from 14 residues. Between the trimmed V and J ends, which lost 2 bases and 2 bases, there was a span of 8 bases. Germline-derived CDR1 and CDR2 are MNHEY and SVGAGI.

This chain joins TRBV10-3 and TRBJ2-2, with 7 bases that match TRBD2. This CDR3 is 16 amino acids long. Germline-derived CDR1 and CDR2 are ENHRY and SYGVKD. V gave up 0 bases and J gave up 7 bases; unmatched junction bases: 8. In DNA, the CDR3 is TGTGCCATCAGTGAGTCCACGGCGGGAGCCGTCGGGGAGCTGTTTTTT. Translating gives CAISESTAGAVGELFF.

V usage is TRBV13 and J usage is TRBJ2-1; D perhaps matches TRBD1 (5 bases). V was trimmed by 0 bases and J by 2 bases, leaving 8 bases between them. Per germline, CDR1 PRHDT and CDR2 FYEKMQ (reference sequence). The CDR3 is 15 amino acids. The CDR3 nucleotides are TGTGCCAGCAGCTTAGGCCGACAGCCCTACAATGAGCAGTTCTTC. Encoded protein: CASSLGRQPYNEQFF.

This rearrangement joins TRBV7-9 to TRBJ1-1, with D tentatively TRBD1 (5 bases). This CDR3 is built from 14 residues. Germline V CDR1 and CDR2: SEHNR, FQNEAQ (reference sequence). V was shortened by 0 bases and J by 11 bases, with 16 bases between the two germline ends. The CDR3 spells CASSLASGTVRAFF. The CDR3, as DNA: TGTGCCAGCAGCTTAGCGAGCGGGACGGTCAGGGCTTTCTTT.

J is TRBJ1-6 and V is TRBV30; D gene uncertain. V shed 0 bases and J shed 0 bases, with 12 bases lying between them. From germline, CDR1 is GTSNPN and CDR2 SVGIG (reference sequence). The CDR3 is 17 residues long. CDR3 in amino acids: CAWSVLERSSYNSPLHF. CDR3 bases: TGTGCCTGGAGTGTACTGGAGAGGAGCTCCTATAATTCACCCCTCCACTTT.

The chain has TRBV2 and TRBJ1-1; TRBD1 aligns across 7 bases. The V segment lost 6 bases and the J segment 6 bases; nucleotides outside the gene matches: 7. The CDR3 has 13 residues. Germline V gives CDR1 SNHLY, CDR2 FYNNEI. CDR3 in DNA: TGTGCCAGCAGAGTGACAGGGAGCGCTGAAGCTTTCTTT. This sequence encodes CASRVTGSAEAFF. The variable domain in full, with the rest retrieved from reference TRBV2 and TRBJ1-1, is EPEVTQTPSHQVTQMGQEVILRCVPISNHLYFYWYRQILGQKVEFLVSFYNNEISEKSEIFDDQFSVERPDGSNFTLKIRSTKLEDSAMYFCASRVTGSAEAFFGQGTRLTVV.

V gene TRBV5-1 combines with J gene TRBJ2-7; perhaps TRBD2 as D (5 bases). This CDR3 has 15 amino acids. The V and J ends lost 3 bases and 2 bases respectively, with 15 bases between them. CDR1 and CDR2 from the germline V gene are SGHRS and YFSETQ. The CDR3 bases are TGCGCCAGCAGCTCTCTGCCGGGGTCCCCCTACGAGCAGTACTTC. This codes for CASSSLPGSPYEQYF.

The CDR3 nucleotides are TGTGCCAGCAGCTTACTCGGGGGAAACACCATATATTTT. It specifies CASSLLGGNTIYF. V gene TRBV7-2 combines with J gene TRBJ1-3; D remains unclear. V shed 2 bases and J shed 4 bases, with 6 bases lying between them. CDR1 is SGHTA and CDR2 is FQGNSA in the germline V gene. CDR3 size: 13 residues.

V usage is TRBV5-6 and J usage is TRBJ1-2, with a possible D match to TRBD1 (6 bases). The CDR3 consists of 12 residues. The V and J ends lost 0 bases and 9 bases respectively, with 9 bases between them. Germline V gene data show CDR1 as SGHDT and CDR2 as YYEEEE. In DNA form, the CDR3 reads TGTGCCAGCAGCTTGGACAGGGCCAGCTACACCTTC. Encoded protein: CASSLDRASYTF.

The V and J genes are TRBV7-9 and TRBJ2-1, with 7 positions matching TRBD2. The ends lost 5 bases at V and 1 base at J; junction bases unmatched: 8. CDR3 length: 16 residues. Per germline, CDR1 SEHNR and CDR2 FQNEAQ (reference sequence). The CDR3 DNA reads TGTGCCAGCAGCACCCCCCTGCGGGGGTCCTACAATGAGCAGTTCTTC. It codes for CASSTPLRGSYNEQFF.

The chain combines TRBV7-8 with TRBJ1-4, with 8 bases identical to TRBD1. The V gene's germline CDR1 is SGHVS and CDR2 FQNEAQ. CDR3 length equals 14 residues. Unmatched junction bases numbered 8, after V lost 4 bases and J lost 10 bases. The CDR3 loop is CASSSISQGGKLFF. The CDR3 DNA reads TGTGCCAGCAGCTCGATTTCACAGGGGGGAAAACTGTTTTTT.

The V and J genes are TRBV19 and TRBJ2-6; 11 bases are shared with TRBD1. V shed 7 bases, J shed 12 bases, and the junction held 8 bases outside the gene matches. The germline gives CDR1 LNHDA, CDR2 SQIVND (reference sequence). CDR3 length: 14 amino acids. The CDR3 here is CASTRDRGGPVLTF. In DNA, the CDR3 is TGTGCCAGTACCCGGGACAGGGGGGGTCCCGTCCTGACTTTC.

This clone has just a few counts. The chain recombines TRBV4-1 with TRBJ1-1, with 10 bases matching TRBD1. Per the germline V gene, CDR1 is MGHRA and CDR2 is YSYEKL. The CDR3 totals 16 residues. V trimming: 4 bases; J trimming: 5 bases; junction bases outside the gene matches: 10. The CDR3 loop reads CASSLRAPDRGTEAFF. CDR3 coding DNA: TGCGCCAGCAGCCTTCGAGCACCGGACAGGGGGACTGAAGCTTTCTTT.

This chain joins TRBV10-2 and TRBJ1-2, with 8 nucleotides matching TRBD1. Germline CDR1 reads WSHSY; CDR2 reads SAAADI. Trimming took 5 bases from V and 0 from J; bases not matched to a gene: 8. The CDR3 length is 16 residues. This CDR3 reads CASSQLGQAPNYGYTF. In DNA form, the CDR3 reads TGCGCCAGCAGTCAATTGGGACAGGCCCCTAACTATGGCTACACCTTC.

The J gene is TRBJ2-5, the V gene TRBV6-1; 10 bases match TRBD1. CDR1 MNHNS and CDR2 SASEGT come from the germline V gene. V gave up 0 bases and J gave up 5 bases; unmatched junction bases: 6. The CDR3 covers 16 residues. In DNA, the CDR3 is TGTGCCAGCAGTGAAGCAGGGACAGGGGCATGGGAGACCCAGTACTTC. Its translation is CASSEAGTGAWETQYF.

CDR3 sequence: CASSQAHSYEQYF. The DNA for the CDR3 is TGCGCCAGCAGTCAGGCCCACTCCTACGAGCAGTACTTC. The genes are TRBV5-1 and TRBJ2-7; no firm D call. The CDR3 covers 13 residues. Trimming removed 5 bases at V and 0 bases at J, with 9 bases between. The germline V gene encodes CDR1 SGHRS and CDR2 YFSETQ.